This T cell receptor beta chain was sequenced during a study of immune evolution from preneoplasia to lung adenocarcinoma. Repertoires were generated with immunoSEQ multiplex PCR, while TCRdb's copy carries only in-frame clones and drops some. The data contain some 9,200 clones, approximately 85% of them seen just once; the ten biggest clones take up around 5.4%. Worth noting for this clone: This same CDR3 is encoded by further DNA sequences in the sample.

Patient tissue came from resections in Japan or China, 2014–2017. Sequencing was done on a sample of FFPE minimally invasive lung adenocarcinoma tissue. The origin of this receptor is a person aged 65-85 years with lung adenocarcinoma.

The CDR3 DNA follows: TGTGCCAGCAGTGGTGAAGGGAGGGAGACCCAGTACTTC. Translation: CASSGEGRETQYF. This chain links TRBV2 with TRBJ2-5, with D maybe TRBD2 (6 bases). The germline gives CDR1 SNHLY, CDR2 FYNNEI. This CDR3 has 13 amino acids. V was trimmed by 4 bases and J by 5 bases, leaving 11 bases between them.